This is a list of T cell receptor beta chains from one sample in a study of T cell repertoires in cytomegalovirus infection. TCRdb itself ran the reads through MiXCR, one entry per CDR3 protein. The sample shows nearly 550,000 distinct CDR3 sequences, more than 15% of them seen only once. The sequencing sample was made of CD8+ T cells from PBMCs. These receptors all come from a human donor in good health (CMV status not recorded). Some clones in this sample may be carry-over from other donors' samples. Each CDR3 is given without its conserved first and last residue. Not every row has a clone size; where given, it reads once, few, many or a size class.

j_call v_call clone_size cdr3_aa
TRBJ2-7 TRBV7-3 few ASSEGAGEQY
TRBJ2-2 TRBV5-1 few ASSRRGENTGELF
TRBJ2-1 TRBV6-5 many ASSYSTSGNEQF
TRBJ2-7 TRBV14 few ASSQVTAGPYEQY
TRBJ1-2 TRBV27 . ASSPDSLGIDYGYT
TRBJ2-1 TRBV2 . ASRVSGASYNEQF
TRBJ2-1 TRBV5-1 many ASSPGQGASNEQF
TRBJ1-1 TRBV7-9 many ASSTWDSMNTEAF
TRBJ2-1 TRBV27 few ASSLSGVPYNEQF
TRBJ1-1 TRBV12-3/TRBV12-4 many ASSRKGATGENTEAF
TRBJ1-2 TRBV9 few ASSPAGGYGYT
TRBJ2-4 TRBV3-1 . ASSQGGWNIPKNIQY
TRBJ2-7 TRBV6-5 . ASSYGRGSRYEQY
TRBJ2-7 TRBV5-1 few ASSLGLAGYRLGEQY
TRBJ2-3 TRBV12-3/TRBV12-4 many ASTGQERGGDSDTQY
TRBJ1-2 TRBV7-3 many ASSETGGGYGYT
TRBJ2-1 TRBV19 many ASSIVVGTSTGEQF